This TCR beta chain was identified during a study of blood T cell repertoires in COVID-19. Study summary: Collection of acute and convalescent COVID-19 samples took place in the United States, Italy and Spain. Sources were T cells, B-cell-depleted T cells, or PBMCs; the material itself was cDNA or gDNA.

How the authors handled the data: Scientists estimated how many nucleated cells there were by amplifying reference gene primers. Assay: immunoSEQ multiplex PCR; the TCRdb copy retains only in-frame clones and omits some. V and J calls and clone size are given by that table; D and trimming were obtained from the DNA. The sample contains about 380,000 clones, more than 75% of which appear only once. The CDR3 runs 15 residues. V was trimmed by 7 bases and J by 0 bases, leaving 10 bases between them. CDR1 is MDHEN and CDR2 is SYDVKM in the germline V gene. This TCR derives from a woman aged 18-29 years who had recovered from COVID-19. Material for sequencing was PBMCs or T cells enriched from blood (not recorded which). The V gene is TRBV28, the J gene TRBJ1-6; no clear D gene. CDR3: CASTIRSSYNSPLHF. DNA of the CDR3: TGTGCCAGCACCATAAGGAGCTCCTATAATTCACCCCTCCACTTT.